This T cell receptor beta chain stems from a study of CD4 T cells in relation to SARS-CoV-2 and coronaviruses. Sequencing used immunoSEQ multiplex PCR; TCRdb keeps in-frame clones, though not all of them. The repertoire holds some 64,000 clones, with 94% as singletons. The study's findings and limits: SARS-CoV-2-driven expansion was significantly weaker in crossreactive than monoreactive clones. Memory recall responses, not primary responses primed in culture, are what the assay detects.

Germline assignment: CDR1 LNHNV and CDR2 YYDKDF (reference sequence). This CDR3 contains 15 residues. Trimming took off 2 bases at V and 0 bases at J, with 8 bases between the two ends. CD4+ T cells from unexposed donors were obtained before the COVID-19 pandemic (2011-2018). A word on this clone: Antigen: not known.

The sample comprised naive CD4+ T cells from PBMCs. The subset denotes: naive CD4+ T cells isolated by negative enrichment. The chain joins TRBV15 to TRBJ2-4; D not certain. The sequence was obtained from a human donor in good health. The CDR3 DNA follows: TGTGCCACCAGCAGATCAGATCTAGCCAAAAACATTCAGTACTTC. The encoded protein is CATSRSDLAKNIQYF.